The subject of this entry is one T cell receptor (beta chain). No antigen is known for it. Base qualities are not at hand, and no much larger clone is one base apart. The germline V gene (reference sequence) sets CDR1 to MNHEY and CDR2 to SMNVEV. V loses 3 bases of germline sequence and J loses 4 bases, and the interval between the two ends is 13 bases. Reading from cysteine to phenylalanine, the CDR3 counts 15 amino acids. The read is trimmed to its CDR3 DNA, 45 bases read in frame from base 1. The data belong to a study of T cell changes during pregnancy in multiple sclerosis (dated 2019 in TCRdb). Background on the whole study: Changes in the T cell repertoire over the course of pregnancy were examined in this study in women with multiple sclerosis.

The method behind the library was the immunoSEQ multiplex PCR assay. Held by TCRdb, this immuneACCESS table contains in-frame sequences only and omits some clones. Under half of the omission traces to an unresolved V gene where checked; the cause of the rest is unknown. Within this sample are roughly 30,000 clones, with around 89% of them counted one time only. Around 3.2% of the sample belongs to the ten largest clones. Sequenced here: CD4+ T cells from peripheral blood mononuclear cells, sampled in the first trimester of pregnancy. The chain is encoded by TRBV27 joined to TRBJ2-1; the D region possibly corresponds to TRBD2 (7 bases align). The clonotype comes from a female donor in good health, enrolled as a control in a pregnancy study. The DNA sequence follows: TGTGCCAGCAGTTTTCCGGGGGGCGGGTACAATGAGCAGTTCTTC. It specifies CASSFPGGGYNEQFF.